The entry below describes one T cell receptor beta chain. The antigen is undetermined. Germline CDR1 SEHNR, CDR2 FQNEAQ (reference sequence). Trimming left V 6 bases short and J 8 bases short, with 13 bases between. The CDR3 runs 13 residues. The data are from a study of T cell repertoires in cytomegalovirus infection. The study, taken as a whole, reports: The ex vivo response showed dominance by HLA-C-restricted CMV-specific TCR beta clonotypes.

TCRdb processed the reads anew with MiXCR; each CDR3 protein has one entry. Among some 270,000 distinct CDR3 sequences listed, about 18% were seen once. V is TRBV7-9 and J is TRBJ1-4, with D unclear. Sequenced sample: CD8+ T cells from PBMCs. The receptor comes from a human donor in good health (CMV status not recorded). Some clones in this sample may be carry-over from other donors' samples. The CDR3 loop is CASRPDLMEKLFF. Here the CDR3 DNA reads TGTGCCAGCAGACCGGACCTAATGGAAAAACTGTTTTTT.